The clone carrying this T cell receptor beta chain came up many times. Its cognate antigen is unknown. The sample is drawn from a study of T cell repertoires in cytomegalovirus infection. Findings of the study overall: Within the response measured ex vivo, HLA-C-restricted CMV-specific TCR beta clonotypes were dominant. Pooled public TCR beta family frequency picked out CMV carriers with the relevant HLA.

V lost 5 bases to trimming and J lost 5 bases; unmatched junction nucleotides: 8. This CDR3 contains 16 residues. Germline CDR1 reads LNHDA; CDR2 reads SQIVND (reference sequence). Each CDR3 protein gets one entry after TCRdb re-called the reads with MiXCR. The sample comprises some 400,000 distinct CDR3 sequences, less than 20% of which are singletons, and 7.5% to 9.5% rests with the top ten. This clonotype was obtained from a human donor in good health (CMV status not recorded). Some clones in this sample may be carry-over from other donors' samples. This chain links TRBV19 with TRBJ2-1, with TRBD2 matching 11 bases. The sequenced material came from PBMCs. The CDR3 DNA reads TGTGCCAGTAGTCCCATGACTAGCGGGGTCGACAATGAGCAGTTCTTC. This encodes CASSPMTSGVDNEQFF.